Listed here is a single T cell receptor (beta chain). This sample is drawn from a study of blood T cell repertoires in COVID-19. Study overall: Samples taken during acute and convalescent COVID-19 were collected in the United States, Italy and Spain. T cells, B-cell-depleted T cells, or PBMCs supplied cDNA or gDNA.

V gave up 0 bases and J gave up 0 bases, with 13 bases separating them. The CDR3 has 17 amino acids. The germline V gene has CDR1 SGDLS and CDR2 YYNGEE. Authors' analysis steps: From reference gene primer amplification, estimates of nucleated cell counts were derived. Sequenced by immunoSEQ multiplex PCR; TCRdb stores in-frame clones only, minus some. V and J calls and clone size are those listed in that table; D and trimming were worked out from the DNA. The table lists 95,000 or so clones, about 87% of them singletons. V usage is TRBV9 and J usage is TRBJ1-3; D is possibly TRBD1 (5 bases). The sequence was collected from a human donor in a cohort sampled during active COVID-19. The sequencing sample was made of peripheral blood. CDR3 sequence reads: CASSVGQGGYSGNTIYF. DNA of the CDR3: TGTGCCAGCAGCGTAGGTCAGGGCGGCTACTCTGGAAACACCATATATTTT.